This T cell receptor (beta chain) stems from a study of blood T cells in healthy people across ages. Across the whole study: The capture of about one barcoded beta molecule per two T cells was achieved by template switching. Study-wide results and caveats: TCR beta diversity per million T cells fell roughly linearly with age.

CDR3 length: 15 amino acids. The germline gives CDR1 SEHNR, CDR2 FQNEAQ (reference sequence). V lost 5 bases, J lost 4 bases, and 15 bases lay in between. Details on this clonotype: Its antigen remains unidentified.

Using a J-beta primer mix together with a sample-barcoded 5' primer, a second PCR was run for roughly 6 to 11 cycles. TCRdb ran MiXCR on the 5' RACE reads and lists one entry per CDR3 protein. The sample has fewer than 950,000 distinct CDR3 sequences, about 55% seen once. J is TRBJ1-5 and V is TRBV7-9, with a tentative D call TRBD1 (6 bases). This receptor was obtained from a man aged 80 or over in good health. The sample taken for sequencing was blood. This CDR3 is CASSPGWTENQPQHF. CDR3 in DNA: TGTGCCAGCAGCCCCGGATGGACAGAAAATCAGCCCCAGCATTTT.